A selection of T cell receptor beta chains follows, all from one sample in a study of blood T cells in healthy people across ages. TCRdb redid the calling of the 5' RACE reads with MiXCR, one entry per CDR3 protein. Of 1.5 million to 2 million distinct CDR3 sequences listed, approximately 40% were seen once; the top ten hold 23%. Sequenced: blood. All receptors derive from a human donor in good health. Each CDR3 is given with its conserved first and last residue. Fields, in order: J gene, CDR3 length, D gene, V gene, clone size, CDR3 DNA, CDR3 protein. D genes are given only for firm matches. Only some rows state a clone size, as once, few, many or a class for expanded clones.

j_call: TRBJ1-2
cdr3_length: 14
d_call: .
v_call: TRBV7-9
clone_size: .
cdr3_nt: TGTGCCAGCAGCTGGAACGGGGTGTCCGATGGCTACACCTTC
cdr3_aa: CASSWNGVSDGYTF

j_call: TRBJ2-5
cdr3_length: 15
d_call: .
v_call: TRBV18
clone_size: .
cdr3_nt: TGTGCCAGCTCACCACGGGCAGGAACACAAGAGACCCAGTACTTC
cdr3_aa: CASSPRAGTQETQYF

j_call: TRBJ2-1
cdr3_length: 16
d_call: .
v_call: TRBV7-6
clone_size: .
cdr3_nt: TGTGCCAGCAGCTTAGAGGGGGGGCAGGGCTACAATGAGCAGTTCTTC
cdr3_aa: CASSLEGGQGYNEQFF

j_call: TRBJ2-7
cdr3_length: 14
d_call: .
v_call: TRBV7-2
clone_size: .
cdr3_nt: TGTGCCAGCAGCTTAGAGACAAGGGGTTACGAGCAGTACTTC
cdr3_aa: CASSLETRGYEQYF

j_call: TRBJ2-7
cdr3_length: 14
d_call: .
v_call: TRBV7-9
clone_size: few
cdr3_nt: TGTGCCAGCAGCTCAGGGGTTATGTATTACGAGCAGTACTTC
cdr3_aa: CASSSGVMYYEQYF

j_call: TRBJ2-7
cdr3_length: 14
d_call: TRBD1
v_call: TRBV6-5
clone_size: .
cdr3_nt: TGTGCCAGCGGTCGGACAGGGAAAGGTTACGAGCAGTACTTC
cdr3_aa: CASGRTGKGYEQYF

j_call: TRBJ1-5
cdr3_length: 16
d_call: .
v_call: TRBV6-6
clone_size: .
cdr3_nt: TGTGCCAGCAGTTACCCGAAGCAGGGGACGAATCAGCCCCAGCATTTT
cdr3_aa: CASSYPKQGTNQPQHF

j_call: TRBJ1-1
cdr3_length: 13
d_call: .
v_call: TRBV27
clone_size: few
cdr3_nt: TGTGCCAGCAGTTTATCGTCGTGGACTGAAGCTTTCTTT
cdr3_aa: CASSLSSWTEAFF

j_call: TRBJ1-1
cdr3_length: 13
d_call: TRBD1
v_call: TRBV7-3
clone_size: .
cdr3_nt: TGTGTCAGCAGCGAGACAGGGGACACTGAAGCTTTCTTT
cdr3_aa: CVSSETGDTEAFF

j_call: TRBJ2-1
cdr3_length: 17
d_call: TRBD2
v_call: TRBV14
clone_size: .
cdr3_nt: TGTGCCAGCAGCCAAGATGGGGGACTATCCCCCTACAATGAGCAGTTCTTC
cdr3_aa: CASSQDGGLSPYNEQFF

j_call: TRBJ2-4
cdr3_length: 14
d_call: .
v_call: TRBV12-3/TRBV12-4
clone_size: .
cdr3_nt: TGTGCCAGCATGCCCGGGACTGGAAAAAACATTCAGTACTTC
cdr3_aa: CASMPGTGKNIQYF

j_call: TRBJ2-5
cdr3_length: 13
d_call: .
v_call: TRBV12-3/TRBV12-4
clone_size: many
cdr3_nt: TGTGCCAGCAGCTTTTCCGGAGTGGAGACCCAGTACTTC
cdr3_aa: CASSFSGVETQYF

j_call: TRBJ2-7
cdr3_length: 15
d_call: .
v_call: TRBV7-2
clone_size: few
cdr3_nt: TGTGCCAGCAGCTTAGTAGGTCAGGGAAACTACGAGCAGTACTTC
cdr3_aa: CASSLVGQGNYEQYF

j_call: TRBJ2-1
cdr3_length: 14
d_call: .
v_call: TRBV4-1
clone_size: few
cdr3_nt: TGCGCCAGCGGCACTCTCCCGGTTTCGAATGAGCAGTTCTTC
cdr3_aa: CASGTLPVSNEQFF

j_call: TRBJ1-1
cdr3_length: 13
d_call: .
v_call: TRBV4-1
clone_size: many
cdr3_nt: TGCGCCAGCAGCCAAGCAATTAACACTGAAGCTTTCTTT
cdr3_aa: CASSQAINTEAFF

j_call: TRBJ2-3
cdr3_length: 16
d_call: TRBD2
v_call: TRBV7-6
clone_size: .
cdr3_nt: TGTGCCAGCAGCTTAGGGACTAGCGGGGGGGCAGGAACGCAGTATTTT
cdr3_aa: CASSLGTSGGAGTQYF

j_call: TRBJ2-7
cdr3_length: 15
d_call: TRBD1
v_call: TRBV20-1
clone_size: few
cdr3_nt: TGCAGTGCCCTAGGGGCCGAGACAGGGGACCACGAGCAGTACTTC
cdr3_aa: CSALGAETGDHEQYF

j_call: TRBJ2-6
cdr3_length: 18
d_call: TRBD1
v_call: TRBV7-9
clone_size: .
cdr3_nt: TGTGCCAGCAGCTTAAGAAGGAGACAGGGGTCTGGGGCCAACGTCCTGACTTTC
cdr3_aa: CASSLRRRQGSGANVLTF